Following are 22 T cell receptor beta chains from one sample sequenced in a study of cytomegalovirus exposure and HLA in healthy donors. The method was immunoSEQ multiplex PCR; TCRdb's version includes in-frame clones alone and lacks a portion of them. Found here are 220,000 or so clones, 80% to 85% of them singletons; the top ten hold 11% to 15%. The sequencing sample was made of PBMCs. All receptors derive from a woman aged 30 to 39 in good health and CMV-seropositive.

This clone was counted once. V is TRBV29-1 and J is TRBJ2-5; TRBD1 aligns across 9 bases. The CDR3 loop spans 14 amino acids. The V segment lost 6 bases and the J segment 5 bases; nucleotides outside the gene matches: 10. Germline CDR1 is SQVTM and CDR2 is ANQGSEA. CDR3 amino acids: CSVLLDRGYETQYF. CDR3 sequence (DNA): TGCAGCGTGTTATTGGACAGGGGTTACGAGACCCAGTACTTC. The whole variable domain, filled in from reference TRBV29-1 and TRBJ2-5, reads SAVISQKPSRDICQRGTSLTIQCQVDSQVTMMFWYRQQPGQSLTLIATANQGSEATYESGFVIDKFPISRPNLTFSTLTVSNMSPEDSSIYLCSVLLDRGYETQYFGPGTRLLVL.

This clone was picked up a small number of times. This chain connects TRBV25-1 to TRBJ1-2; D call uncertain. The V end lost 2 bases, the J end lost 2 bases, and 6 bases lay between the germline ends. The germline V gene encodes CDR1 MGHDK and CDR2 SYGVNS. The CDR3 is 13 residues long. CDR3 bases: TGTGCCAGCAGTGAAAATCAAAACTATGGCTACACCTTC. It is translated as CASSENQNYGYTF.

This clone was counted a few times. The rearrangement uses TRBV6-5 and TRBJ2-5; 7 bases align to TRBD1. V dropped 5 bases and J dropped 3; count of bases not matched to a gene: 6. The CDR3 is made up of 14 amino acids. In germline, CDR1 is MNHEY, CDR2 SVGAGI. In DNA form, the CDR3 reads TGTGCCAGCAGTCCAGGGGACAGCAAAGAGACCCAGTACTTC. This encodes CASSPGDSKETQYF.

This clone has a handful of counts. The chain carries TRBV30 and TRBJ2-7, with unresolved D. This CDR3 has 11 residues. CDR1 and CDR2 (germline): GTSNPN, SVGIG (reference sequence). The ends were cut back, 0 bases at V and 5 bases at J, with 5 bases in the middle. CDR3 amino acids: CAWSVAHEQYF. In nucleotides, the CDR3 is TGTGCCTGGAGTGTAGCCCACGAGCAGTACTTC.

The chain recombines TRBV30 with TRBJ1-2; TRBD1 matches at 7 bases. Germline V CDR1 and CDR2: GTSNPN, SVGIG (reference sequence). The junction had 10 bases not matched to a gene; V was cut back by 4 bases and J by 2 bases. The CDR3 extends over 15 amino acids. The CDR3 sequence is CAWIPSDRLNYGYTF. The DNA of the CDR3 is TGTGCCTGGATTCCCTCGGACAGGCTAAACTATGGCTACACCTTC. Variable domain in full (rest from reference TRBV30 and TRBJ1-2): SQTIHQWPATLVQPVGSPLSLECTVEGTSNPNLYWYRQAAGRGLQLLFYSVGIGQISSEVPQNLSASRPQDRQFILSSKKLLLSDSGFYLCAWIPSDRLNYGYTFGSGTRLTVV.

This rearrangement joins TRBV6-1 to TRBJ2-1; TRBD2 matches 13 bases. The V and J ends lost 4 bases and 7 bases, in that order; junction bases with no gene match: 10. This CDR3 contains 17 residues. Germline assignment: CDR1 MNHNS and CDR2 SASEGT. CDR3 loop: CASSANPGLAGSNEQFF. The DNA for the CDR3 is TGTGCCAGCAGTGCGAACCCGGGACTAGCGGGGTCTAATGAGCAGTTCTTC.

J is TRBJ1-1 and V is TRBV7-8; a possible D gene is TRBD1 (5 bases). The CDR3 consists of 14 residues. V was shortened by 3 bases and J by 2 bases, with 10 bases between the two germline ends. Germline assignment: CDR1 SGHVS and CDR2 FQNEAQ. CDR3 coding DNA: TGTGCCAGCAGCTTCGCAGGGCTAAACACTGAAGCTTTCTTT. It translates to CASSFAGLNTEAFF.

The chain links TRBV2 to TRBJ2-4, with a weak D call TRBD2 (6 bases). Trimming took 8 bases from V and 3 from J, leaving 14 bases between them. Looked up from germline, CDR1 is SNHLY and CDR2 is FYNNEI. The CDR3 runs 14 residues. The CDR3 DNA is TGTGCCAGCCGGGACTCGAGGGGCAAAAACATTCAGTACTTC. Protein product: CASRDSRGKNIQYF.

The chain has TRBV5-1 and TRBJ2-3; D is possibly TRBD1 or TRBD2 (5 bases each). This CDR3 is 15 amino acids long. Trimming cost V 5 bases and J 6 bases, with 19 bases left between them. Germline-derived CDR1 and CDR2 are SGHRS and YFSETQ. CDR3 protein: CASSPDGNKGDTQYF. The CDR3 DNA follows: TGCGCCAGCAGTCCAGACGGGAACAAGGGGGATACGCAGTATTTT.

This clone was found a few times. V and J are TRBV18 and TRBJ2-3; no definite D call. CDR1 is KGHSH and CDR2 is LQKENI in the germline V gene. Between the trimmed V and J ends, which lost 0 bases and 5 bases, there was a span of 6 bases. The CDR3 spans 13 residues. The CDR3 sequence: CASSPPVLDTQYF. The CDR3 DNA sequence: TGTGCCAGCTCACCACCGGTGTTAGATACGCAGTATTTT.

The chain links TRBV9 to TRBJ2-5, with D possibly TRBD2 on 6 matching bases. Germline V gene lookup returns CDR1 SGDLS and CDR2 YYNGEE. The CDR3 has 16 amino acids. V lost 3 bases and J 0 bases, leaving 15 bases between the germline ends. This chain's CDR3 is CASSAQYLANQETQYF. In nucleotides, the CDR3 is TGTGCCAGCAGCGCACAATACCTAGCGAACCAAGAGACCCAGTACTTC.

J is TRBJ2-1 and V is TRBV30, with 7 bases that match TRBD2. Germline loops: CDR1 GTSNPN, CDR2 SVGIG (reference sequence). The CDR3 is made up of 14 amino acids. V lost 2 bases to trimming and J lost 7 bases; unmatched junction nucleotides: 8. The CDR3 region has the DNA TGTGCCTGGAGTTTAGGACTAGGTAAGAATGAGCAGTTCTTC. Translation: CAWSLGLGKNEQFF.

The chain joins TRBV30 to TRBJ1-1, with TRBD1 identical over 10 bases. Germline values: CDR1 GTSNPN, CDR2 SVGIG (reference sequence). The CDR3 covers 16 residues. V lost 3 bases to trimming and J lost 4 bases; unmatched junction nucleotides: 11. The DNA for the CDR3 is TGTGCCTGGAGGGAAACCGGGACAGGGGTATTCACTGAAGCTTTCTTT. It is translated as CAWRETGTGVFTEAFF.

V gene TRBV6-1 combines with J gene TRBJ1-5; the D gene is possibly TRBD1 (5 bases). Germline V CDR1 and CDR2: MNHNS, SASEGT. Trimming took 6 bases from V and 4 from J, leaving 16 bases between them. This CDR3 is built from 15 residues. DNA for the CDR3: TGTGCCAGCAGGGGACTGTGGGGAGCTAATCAGCCCCAGCATTTT. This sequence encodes CASRGLWGANQPQHF.

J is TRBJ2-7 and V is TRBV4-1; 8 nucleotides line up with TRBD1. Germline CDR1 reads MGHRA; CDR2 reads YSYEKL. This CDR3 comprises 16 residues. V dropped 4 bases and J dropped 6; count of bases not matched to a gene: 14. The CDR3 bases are TGCGCCAGCAGCCCCCAACGCTCCACAGACAGGGGCGAGCAGTACTTC. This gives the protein CASSPQRSTDRGEQYF.

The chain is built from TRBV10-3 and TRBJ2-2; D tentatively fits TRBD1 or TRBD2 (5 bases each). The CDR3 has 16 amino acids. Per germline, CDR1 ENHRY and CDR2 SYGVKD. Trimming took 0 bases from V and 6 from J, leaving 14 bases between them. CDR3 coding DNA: TGTGCCATCAGTGAGTCGGACGTGAGGGACGCCGGGGAGCTGTTTTTT. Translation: CAISESDVRDAGELFF.

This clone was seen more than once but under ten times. The CDR3 is CASSAPRRRGYTF. CDR3 nucleotides: TGTGCCAGCAGCGCCCCCCGGCGCCGTGGCTACACCTTC. V gene TRBV11-2 combines with J gene TRBJ1-2; D is unresolved. Germline-derived CDR1 and CDR2 are SGHAT and FQNNGV. Deletions cut 5 bases from V and 7 bases from J, with 14 bases between. This CDR3 comprises 13 residues.

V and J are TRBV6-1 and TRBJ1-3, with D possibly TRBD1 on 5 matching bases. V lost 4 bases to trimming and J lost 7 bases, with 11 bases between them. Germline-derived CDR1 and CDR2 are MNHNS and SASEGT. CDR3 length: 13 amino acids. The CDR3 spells CASSVGGANTIYF. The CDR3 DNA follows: TGTGCCAGCAGTGTAGGAGGGGCCAACACCATATATTTT.

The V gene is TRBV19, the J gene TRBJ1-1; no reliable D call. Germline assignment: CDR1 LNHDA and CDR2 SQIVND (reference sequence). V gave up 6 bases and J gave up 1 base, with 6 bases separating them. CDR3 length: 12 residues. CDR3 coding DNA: TGTGCCAGTAGCCGGACGAACACTGAAGCTTTCTTT. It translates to CASSRTNTEAFF.

CDR3 loop: CASSMTGYTDTQYF. As DNA, the CDR3 is TGCGCCAGCAGCATGACAGGTTACACAGATACGCAGTATTTT. The V and J genes are TRBV10-1 and TRBJ2-3; D is possibly TRBD1 (6 bases). The CDR3 has 14 amino acids. CDR1 is WNHNN, CDR2 SYGVQD, per germline (reference sequence). V was pared by 6 bases and J by 2 bases, with 12 bases between.

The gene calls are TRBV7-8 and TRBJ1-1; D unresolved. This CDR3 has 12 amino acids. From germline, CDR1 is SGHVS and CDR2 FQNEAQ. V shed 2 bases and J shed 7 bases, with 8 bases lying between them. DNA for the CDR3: TGTGCCAGCAGCTTACCTAGGGTTGAAGCTTTCTTT. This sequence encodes CASSLPRVEAFF. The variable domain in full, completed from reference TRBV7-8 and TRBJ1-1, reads GAGVSQSPRYKVAKRGQDVALRCDPISGHVSLFWYQQALGQGPEFLTYFQNEAQLDKSGLPSDRFFAERPEGSVSTLKIQRTQQEDSAVYLCASSLPRVEAFFGQGTRLTVV.

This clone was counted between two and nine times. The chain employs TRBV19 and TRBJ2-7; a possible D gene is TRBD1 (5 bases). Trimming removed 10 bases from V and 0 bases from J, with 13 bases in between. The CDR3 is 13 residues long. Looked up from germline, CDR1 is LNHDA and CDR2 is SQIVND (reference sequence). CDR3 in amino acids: CATSRGGSYEQYF. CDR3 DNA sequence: TGTGCCACCTCTAGGGGCGGCTCCTACGAGCAGTACTTC.